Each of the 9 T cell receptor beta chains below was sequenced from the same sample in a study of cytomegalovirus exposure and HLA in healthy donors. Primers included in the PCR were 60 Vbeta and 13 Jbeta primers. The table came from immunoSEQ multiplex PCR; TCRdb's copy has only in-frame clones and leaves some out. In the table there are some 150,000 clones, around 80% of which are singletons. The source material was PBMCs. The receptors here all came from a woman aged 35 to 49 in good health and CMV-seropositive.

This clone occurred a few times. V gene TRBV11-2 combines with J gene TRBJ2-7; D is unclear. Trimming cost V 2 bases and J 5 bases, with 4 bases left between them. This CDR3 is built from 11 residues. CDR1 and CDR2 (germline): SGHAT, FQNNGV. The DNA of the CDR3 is TGTGCCAGCAGCTTATCCGACGAGCAGTACTTC. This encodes CASSLSDEQYF.

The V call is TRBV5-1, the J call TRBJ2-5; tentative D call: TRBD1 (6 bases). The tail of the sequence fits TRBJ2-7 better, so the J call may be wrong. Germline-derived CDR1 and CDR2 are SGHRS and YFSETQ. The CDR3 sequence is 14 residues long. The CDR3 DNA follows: TGCGCCAGCAGCTTGGGGGTACAGGGACACGAGCAGTACTTC. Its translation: CASSLGVQGHEQYF.

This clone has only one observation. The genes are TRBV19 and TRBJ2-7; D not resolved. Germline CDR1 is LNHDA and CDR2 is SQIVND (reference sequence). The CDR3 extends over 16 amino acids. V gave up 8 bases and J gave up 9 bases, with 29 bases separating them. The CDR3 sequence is CASQQSSYEQRSAQYF. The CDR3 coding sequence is TGTGCCAGTCAGCAGAGCTCCTACGAGCAGCGATCCGCGCAGTACTTC. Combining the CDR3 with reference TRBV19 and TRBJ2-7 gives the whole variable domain DGGITQSPKYLFRKEGQNVTLSCEQNLNHDAMYWYRQDPGQGLRLIYYSQIVNDFQKGDIAEGYSVSREKKESFPLTVTSAQKNPTAFYLCASQQSSYEQRSAQYFGPGTRLTVT.

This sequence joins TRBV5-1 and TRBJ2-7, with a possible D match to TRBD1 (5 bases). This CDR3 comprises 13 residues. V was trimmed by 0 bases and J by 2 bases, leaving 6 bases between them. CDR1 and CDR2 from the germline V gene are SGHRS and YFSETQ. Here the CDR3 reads CASSLDRPYEQYF. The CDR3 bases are TGCGCCAGCAGCTTGGACAGGCCCTACGAGCAGTACTTC. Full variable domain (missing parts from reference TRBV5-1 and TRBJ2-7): KAGVTQTPRYLIKTRGQQVTLSCSPISGHRSVSWYQQTPGQGLQFLFEYFSETQRNKGNFPGRFSGRQFSNSRSEMNVSTLELGDSALYLCASSLDRPYEQYFGPGTRLTVT.

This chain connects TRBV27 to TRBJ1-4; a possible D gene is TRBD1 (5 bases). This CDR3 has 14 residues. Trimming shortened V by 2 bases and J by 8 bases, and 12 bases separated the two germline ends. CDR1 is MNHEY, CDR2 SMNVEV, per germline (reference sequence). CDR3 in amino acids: CASSLMGLAEKLFF. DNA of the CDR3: TGTGCCAGCAGTTTAATGGGGCTCGCCGAAAAACTGTTTTTT. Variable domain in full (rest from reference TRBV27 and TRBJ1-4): EAQVTQNPRYLITVTGKKLTVTCSQNMNHEYMSWYRQDPGLGLRQIYYSMNVEVTDKGDVPEGYKVSRKEKRNFPLILESPSPNQTSLYFCASSLMGLAEKLFFGSGTQLSVL.

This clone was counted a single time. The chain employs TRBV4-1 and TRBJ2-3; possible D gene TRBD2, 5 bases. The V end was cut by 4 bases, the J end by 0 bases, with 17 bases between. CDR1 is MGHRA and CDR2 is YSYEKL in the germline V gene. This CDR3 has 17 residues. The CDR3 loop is CASSLAFGGSSTDTQYF. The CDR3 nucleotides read TGCGCCAGCAGCCTGGCTTTTGGCGGGTCTAGCACAGATACGCAGTATTTT.

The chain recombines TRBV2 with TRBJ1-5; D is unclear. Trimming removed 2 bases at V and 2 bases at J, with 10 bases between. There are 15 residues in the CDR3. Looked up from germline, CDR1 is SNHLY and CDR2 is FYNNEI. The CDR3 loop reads CASSEQAEGNQPQHF. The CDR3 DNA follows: TGTGCCAGCAGTGAACAGGCGGAGGGCAATCAGCCCCAGCATTTT.

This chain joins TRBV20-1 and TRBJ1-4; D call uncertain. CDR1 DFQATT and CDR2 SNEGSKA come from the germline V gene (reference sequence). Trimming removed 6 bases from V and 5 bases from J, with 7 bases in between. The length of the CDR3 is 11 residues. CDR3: CSANSNEKLFF. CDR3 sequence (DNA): TGCAGTGCCAACAGCAATGAAAAACTGTTTTTT.

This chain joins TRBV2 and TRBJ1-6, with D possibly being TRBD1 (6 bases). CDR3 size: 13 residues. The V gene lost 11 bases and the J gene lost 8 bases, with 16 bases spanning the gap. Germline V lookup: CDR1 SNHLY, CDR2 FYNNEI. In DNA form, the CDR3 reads TGTGCCGGGGGGGCGACCTGGGATTCACCCCTCCACTTT. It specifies CAGGATWDSPLHF.